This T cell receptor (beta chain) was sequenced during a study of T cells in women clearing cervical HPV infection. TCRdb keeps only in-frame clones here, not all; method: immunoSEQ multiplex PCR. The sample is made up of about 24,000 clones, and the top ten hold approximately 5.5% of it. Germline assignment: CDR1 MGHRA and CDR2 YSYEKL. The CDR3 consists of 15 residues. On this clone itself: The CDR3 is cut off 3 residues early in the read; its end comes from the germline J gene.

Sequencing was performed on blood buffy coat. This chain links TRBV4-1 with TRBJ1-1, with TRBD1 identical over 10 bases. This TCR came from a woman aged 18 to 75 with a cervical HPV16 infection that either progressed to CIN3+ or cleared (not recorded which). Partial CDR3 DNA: TGCGCCAGCAGCCAAGAGGGACAGGGGCCAGGGATG. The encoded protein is CASSQEGQGPGM. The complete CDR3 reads CASSQEGQGPGMAFF.